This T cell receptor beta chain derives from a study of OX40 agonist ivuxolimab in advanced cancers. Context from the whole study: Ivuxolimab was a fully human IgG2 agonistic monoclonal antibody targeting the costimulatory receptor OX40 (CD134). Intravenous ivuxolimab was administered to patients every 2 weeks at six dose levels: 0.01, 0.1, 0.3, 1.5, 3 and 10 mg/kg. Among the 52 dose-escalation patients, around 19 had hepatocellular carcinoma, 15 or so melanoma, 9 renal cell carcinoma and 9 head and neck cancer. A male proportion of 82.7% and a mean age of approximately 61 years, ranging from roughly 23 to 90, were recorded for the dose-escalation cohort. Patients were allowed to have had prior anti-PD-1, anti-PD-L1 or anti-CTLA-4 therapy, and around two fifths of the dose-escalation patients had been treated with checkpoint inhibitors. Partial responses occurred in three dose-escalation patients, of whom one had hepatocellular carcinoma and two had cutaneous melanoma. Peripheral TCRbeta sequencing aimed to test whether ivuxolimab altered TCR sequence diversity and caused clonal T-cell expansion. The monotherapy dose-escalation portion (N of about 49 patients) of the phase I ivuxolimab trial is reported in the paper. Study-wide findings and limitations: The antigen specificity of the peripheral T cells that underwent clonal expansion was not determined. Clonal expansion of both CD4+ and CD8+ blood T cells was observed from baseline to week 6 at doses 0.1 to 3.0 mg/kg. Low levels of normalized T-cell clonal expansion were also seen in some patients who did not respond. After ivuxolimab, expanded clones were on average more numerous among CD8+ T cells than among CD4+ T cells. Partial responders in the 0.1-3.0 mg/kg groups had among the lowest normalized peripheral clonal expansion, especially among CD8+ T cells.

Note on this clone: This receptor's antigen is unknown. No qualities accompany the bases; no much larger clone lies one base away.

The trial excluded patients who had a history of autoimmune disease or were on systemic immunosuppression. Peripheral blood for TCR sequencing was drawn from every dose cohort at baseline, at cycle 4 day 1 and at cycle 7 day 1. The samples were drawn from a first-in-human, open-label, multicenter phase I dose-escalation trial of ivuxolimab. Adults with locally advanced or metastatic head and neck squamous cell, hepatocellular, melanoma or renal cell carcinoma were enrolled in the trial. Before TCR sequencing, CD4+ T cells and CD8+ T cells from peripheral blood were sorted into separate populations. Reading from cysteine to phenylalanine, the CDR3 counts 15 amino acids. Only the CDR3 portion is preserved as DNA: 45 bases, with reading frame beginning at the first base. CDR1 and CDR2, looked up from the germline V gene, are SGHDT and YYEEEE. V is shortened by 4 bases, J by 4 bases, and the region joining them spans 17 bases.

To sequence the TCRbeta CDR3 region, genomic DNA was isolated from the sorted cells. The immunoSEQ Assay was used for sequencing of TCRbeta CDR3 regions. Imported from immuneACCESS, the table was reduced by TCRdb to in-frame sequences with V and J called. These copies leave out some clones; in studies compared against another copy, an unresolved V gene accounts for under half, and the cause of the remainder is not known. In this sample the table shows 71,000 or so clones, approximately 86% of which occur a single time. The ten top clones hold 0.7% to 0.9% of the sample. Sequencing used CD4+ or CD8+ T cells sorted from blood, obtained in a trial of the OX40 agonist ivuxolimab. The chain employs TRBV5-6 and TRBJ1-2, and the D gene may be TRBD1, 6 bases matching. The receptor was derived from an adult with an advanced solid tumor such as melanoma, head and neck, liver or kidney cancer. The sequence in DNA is TGTGCCAGCAGCCCCCAAACAGGGTGGGCCTATGGCTACACCTTC. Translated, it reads CASSPQTGWAYGYTF.